The clone carrying this TCR beta chain was seen a few times. Antigen unknown. Trimming shortened V by 4 bases and J by 9 bases, and 12 bases separated the two germline ends. This CDR3 spans 12 amino acids. Germline V gene lookup returns CDR1 SGDLS and CDR2 YYNGEE. This entry comes from a study of T-cell memory formation after mild COVID-19. Study details: Largely, the TCR clusters proved donor specific. Study-level points and caveats: The finding that pre-infection memory included some responding clones suggested that cross-reactive memory joined. Clones contracting over day 15 to 85 were CD4/CD8 balanced, with later expanders leaning CD4+.

cDNA libraries for TCR alpha and TCR beta, carrying sample barcodes and UMIs, came from 5'RACE with constant-segment primers. MiXCR, applied by TCRdb to the 5' RACE reads, yields one record per CDR3 protein. The sample consists of roughly 200,000 distinct CDR3 sequences, roughly 17% of them appearing once. The source material was PBMCs or a T cell subset sorted from them (not recorded which). This clonotype originated in an adult woman who had mild COVID-19 (a few samples of this study predate the infection). Cell type and time point are not known. This chain links TRBV9 with TRBJ2-3; D gene ambiguous. DNA of the CDR3: TGTGCCAGCAGCACCAACGAGTTGACGCAGTATTTT. This translates into CASSTNELTQYF.